Below, 8 T cell receptor beta chains from the same sample are listed, as sequenced in a study of STAT5B mutations in CD4+ large granular lymphocyte leukemia. This table comes from immunoSEQ multiplex PCR, and its TCRdb copy is limited to in-frame clones, with some not included. The data show 35,000 or so clones, about 91% seen once. The sequenced sample consisted of CD4+ T cells from blood buffy coats. The source of these receptors is a human donor in good health.

This clone was seen once. The CDR3 sequence is CASLQKNGVLRNEQYF. In nucleotides, the CDR3 is TGCGCCAGCCTCCAGAAAAACGGGGTCCTTCGGAACGAGCAGTACTTC. V gene TRBV23-1 combines with J gene TRBJ2-7, with a tentative D call TRBD2 (5 bases). TRBV23-1 is an ORF, with its function uncertain. CDR3 length: 16 residues. The V end was cut by 8 bases, the J end by 5 bases, with 25 bases between.

V gene TRBV10-2 combines with J gene TRBJ2-7; D unclear. The CDR3 has 14 amino acids. With 6 bases removed from V and 1 base from J, the gap between germline ends came to 13 bases. Per the germline V gene, CDR1 is WSHSY and CDR2 is SAAADI. The CDR3 sequence is CASRPLAESYEQYF. For the CDR3, the DNA is TGCGCCAGCAGACCCCTGGCCGAGTCCTACGAGCAGTACTTC.

The V call is TRBV7-8, the J call TRBJ1-3; no reliable D call. From germline, CDR1 is SGHVS and CDR2 FQNEAQ. Trimming took 1 base from V and 4 from J, leaving 23 bases between them. The CDR3 is made up of 19 amino acids. The chain's CDR3 is CASSLDVKRLRRNGNTIYF. The CDR3 nucleotides read TGTGCCAGCAGCTTAGACGTGAAGCGGCTACGGAGAAACGGAAACACCATATATTTT.

The chain couples TRBV5-1 to TRBJ2-3; 8 nucleotides align to TRBD2. This CDR3 is built from 14 residues. Germline values: CDR1 SGHRS, CDR2 YFSETQ. V lost 5 bases, J lost 5 bases, and 7 bases stayed unmatched. CDR3 nucleotide sequence: TGCGCCAGCAGAGTAAGCGGGAGAGGAGATACGCAGTATTTT. Amino acids: CASRVSGRGDTQYF.

This clone showed up just once. The chain carries TRBV30 and TRBJ2-7; the D call may be TRBD1 or TRBD2 (5 bases each). The germline V gene encodes CDR1 GTSNPN and CDR2 SVGIG (reference sequence). Deletions cut 6 bases from V and 2 bases from J, with 17 bases between. The CDR3 runs 14 residues. The CDR3 DNA reads TGTGCCTGCCCTTTTAAGGGGACGCCCTACGAGCAGTACTTC. The encoded protein is CACPFKGTPYEQYF.

V is TRBV18 and J is TRBJ1-6; TRBD1 matches at 9 bases. Germline V lookup: CDR1 KGHSH, CDR2 LQKENI. The CDR3 consists of 15 residues. V trimming: 3 bases; J trimming: 9 bases; junction bases outside the gene matches: 6. The CDR3 sequence: CASSPTGTGSSPLHF. CDR3 nucleotide sequence: TGTGCCAGCTCACCTACGGGGACAGGGAGTTCACCCCTCCACTTT.

V gene TRBV29-1 combines with J gene TRBJ2-1; 12 bases agree with TRBD2. The CDR3 is 13 amino acids. The V and J ends lost 7 bases and 9 bases, in that order; junction bases with no gene match: 7. Per germline, CDR1 SQVTM and CDR2 ANQGSEA. DNA for the CDR3: TGCAGCGCCCGACTAGCGGGAGTGGGTGAGCAGTTCTTC. Amino acid sequence: CSARLAGVGEQFF.

The J gene is TRBJ1-2, the V gene TRBV11-3; 10 bases are shared with TRBD1. V lost 5 bases, J lost 4 bases, and 10 bases stayed unmatched. Germline V lookup: CDR1 SGHNT, CDR2 YENEEA. The CDR3 has 16 amino acids. For the CDR3, the DNA is TGTGCCAGCAGCCCCCTCGGGGGACAGGGGACCTATGGCTACACCTTC. This encodes CASSPLGGQGTYGYTF.